Presented here are 10 T cell receptor beta chains from one specimen sequenced in a study of T cells after yellow fever vaccination. One entry per CDR3 protein, called by TCRdb with MiXCR from the 5' RACE reads. Of 500,000 to 650,000 distinct CDR3 sequences detected, around a sixth appear once; the ten largest clones hold 17%. Source: PBMCs, taken about 5 days after the first yellow fever vaccination. Receptor source: a man between 18 and 29 years old who received the YFV17D yellow fever vaccine.

This clonotype was counted many times. The chain recombines TRBV7-2 with TRBJ2-5; D may match TRBD1 or TRBD2 (5 bases each). This CDR3 is 16 amino acids long. The germline V gene encodes CDR1 SGHTA and CDR2 FQGNSA. V gave up 1 base and J gave up 4 bases, with 16 bases separating them. The CDR3 protein is CASSLGRDAWGETQYF. The CDR3 nucleotides read TGTGCCAGCAGCTTAGGAAGGGACGCGTGGGGAGAGACCCAGTACTTC.

This rearrangement joins TRBV19 to TRBJ2-7; 8 bases are a match to TRBD1. The germline V gene encodes CDR1 LNHDA and CDR2 SQIVND (reference sequence). V trimming: 5 bases; J trimming: 0 bases; junction bases outside the gene matches: 6. The CDR3 totals 15 residues. CDR3 coding DNA: TGTGCCAGTAGTTCAGACAGGGGATCCTCCTACGAGCAGTACTTC. Translation: CASSSDRGSSYEQYF.

This clonotype was observed a handful of times. The chain uses TRBV9 and TRBJ1-5; D possibly corresponds to TRBD1 (5 bases). The CDR3 length is 13 residues. Germline values: CDR1 SGDLS, CDR2 YYNGEE. V was trimmed by 2 bases and J by 7 bases, leaving 10 bases between them. In DNA, the CDR3 is TGTGCCAGCAGCGTTTCAGGGCAACAGCCCCAGCATTTT. Protein sequence: CASSVSGQQPQHF. Looking up the rest from reference TRBV9 and TRBJ1-5 gives the full variable domain: DSGVTQTPKHLITATGQRVTLRCSPRSGDLSVYWYQQSLDQGLQFLIQYYNGEERAKGNILERFSAQQFPDLHSELNLSSLELGDSALYFCASSVSGQQPQHFGDGTRLSIL.

The gene calls are TRBV7-9 and TRBJ1-1, with D possibly matching TRBD1 (5 bases). Germline assignment: CDR1 SEHNR and CDR2 FQNEAQ (reference sequence). The V and J ends lost 0 bases and 0 bases respectively, with 14 bases between them. The CDR3 extends over 17 amino acids. In DNA form, the CDR3 reads TGTGCCAGCAGCTTAGCAGTGGGGGGGTTGATGAACACTGAAGCTTTCTTT. It translates to CASSLAVGGLMNTEAFF.

This chain connects TRBV5-1 to TRBJ2-7, with D tentatively TRBD2 (5 bases). Germline CDR1 SGHRS, CDR2 YFSETQ. The CDR3 has 15 amino acids. V lost 0 bases and J lost 0, with 10 bases in between. The CDR3 DNA reads as TGCGCCAGCAGCTTGGATCCGGGGAGCTCCTACGAGCAGTACGTC. Its translation: CASSLDPGSSYEQYV.

As concerns this clonotype: Possible read error: a much larger clone is one base away. The chain carries TRBV5-6 and TRBJ1-1; D is uncertain. CDR1 is SGHDT, CDR2 YYEEEE, per germline. This CDR3 has 11 residues. V lost 4 bases and J lost 3, with 4 bases in between. The CDR3 spells CASSVDTEAFF. In nucleotides, the CDR3 is TGTGCCAGCAGCGTCGACACTGAAGCTTTCTTT.

This clonotype was picked up a small number of times. This chain links TRBV21-1 with TRBJ2-2; the table's D gene call, TRBD1, was not cross checked with the DNA. TRBV21-1 is recorded as a pseudogene. The CDR3 loop spans 13 amino acids. This CDR3 is CASSSPYTGELFF. The CDR3 DNA reads as TGTGCCAGCAGCAGCCCCTACACCGGGGAGCTGTTTTTT.

This chain joins TRBV24-1 and TRBJ2-1; D is ambiguous. V was shortened by 2 bases and J by 8 bases, with 18 bases between the two germline ends. CDR3 length: 16 residues. Germline values: CDR1 KGHDR, CDR2 SFDVKD. In nucleotides, the CDR3 is TGTGCCACCAGTGATTCCCCAGGCGGTACTGTTCATGAGCAGTTCTTC. It translates to CATSDSPGGTVHEQFF.

This clonotype was observed a few times. The CDR3 nucleotides read TGTGCCAGCAGTTACTCGATGGGGTATAATGAAAAACTGTTTTTT. This encodes CASSYSMGYNEKLFF. The rearrangement joins TRBV6-5 to TRBJ1-4; no reliable D call. Germline V gene lookup returns CDR1 MNHEY and CDR2 SVGAGI. This CDR3 comprises 15 residues. V was cut by 0 bases and J by 4 bases, with 9 bases left in between.

The chain is built from TRBV6-5 and TRBJ2-5, with TRBD2 matching 8 bases. V was pared by 6 bases and J by 9 bases, with 9 bases of the junction left unmatched. The CDR3 has 13 amino acids. Germline V CDR1 and CDR2: MNHEY, SVGAGI. CDR3 nucleotides: TGTGCCAGCAGCTTAGGGACCGGGAGGGCCCAGTACTTC. The encoded protein is CASSLGTGRAQYF.